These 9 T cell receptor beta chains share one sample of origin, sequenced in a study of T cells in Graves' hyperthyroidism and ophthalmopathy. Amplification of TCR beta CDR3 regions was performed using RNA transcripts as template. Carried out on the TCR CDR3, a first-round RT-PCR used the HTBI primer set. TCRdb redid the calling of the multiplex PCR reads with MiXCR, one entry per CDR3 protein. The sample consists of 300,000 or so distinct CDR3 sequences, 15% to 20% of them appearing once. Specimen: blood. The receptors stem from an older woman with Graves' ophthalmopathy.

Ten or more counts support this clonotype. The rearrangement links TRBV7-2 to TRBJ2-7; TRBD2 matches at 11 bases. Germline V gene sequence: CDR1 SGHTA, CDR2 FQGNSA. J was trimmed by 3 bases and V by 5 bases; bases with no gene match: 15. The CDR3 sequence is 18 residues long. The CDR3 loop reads CASSHRLHTSGSNYEQYF. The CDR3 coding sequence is TGTGCCAGCAGCCACCGACTCCATACTAGCGGGAGTAACTACGAGCAGTACTTC.

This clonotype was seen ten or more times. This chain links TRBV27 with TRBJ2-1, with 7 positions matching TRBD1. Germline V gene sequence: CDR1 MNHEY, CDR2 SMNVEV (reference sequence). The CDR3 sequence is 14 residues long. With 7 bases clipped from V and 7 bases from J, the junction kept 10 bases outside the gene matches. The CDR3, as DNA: TGTGCCAGCATTCCCCACGGCAGGGGGAATGAGCAGTTCTTC. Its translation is CASIPHGRGNEQFF.

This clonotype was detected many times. CDR3 sequence reads: CASSVVSSYNEQFF. As DNA, the CDR3 is TGTGCCAGCAGCGTAGTATCCTCATACAATGAGCAGTTCTTC. The J gene is TRBJ2-1, the V gene TRBV9; no clear D gene. The germline CDR1 and CDR2 sequences are SGDLS and YYNGEE. CDR3 size: 14 residues. The V end was cut by 0 bases, the J end by 4 bases, with 8 bases between.

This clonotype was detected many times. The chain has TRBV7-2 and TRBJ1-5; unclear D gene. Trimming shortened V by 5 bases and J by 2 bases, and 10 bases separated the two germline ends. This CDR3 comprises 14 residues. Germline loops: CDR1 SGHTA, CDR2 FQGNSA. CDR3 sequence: CASSQRYGNQPQHF. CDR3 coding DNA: TGTGCCAGCAGCCAGAGGTATGGCAATCAGCCCCAGCATTTT.

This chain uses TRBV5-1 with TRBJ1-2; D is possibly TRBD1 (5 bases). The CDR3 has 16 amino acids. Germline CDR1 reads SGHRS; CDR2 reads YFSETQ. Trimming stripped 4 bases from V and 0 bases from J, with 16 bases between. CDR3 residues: CASSPPVVGANYGYTF. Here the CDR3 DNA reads TGCGCCAGCAGCCCGCCTGTAGTAGGGGCTAACTATGGCTACACCTTC.

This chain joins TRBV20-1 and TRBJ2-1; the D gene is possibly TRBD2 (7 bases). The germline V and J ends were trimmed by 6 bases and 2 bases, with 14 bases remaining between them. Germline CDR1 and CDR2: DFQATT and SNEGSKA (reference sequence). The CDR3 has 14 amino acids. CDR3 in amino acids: CSAGDGGPYNEQFF. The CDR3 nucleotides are TGCAGTGCGGGAGACGGGGGGCCCTACAATGAGCAGTTCTTC.

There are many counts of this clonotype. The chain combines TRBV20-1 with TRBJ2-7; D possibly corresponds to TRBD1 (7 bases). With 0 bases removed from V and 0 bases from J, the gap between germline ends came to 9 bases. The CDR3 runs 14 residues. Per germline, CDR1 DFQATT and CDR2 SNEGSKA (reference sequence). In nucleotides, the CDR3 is TGCAGTGCTAGAGATCAGGGGGGCTCCTACGAGCAGTACTTC. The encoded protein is CSARDQGGSYEQYF.

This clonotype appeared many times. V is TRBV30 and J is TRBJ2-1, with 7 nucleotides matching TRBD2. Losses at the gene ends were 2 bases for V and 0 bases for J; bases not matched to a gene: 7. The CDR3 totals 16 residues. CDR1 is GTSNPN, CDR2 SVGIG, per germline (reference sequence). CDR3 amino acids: CAWSPPTGGSYNEQFF. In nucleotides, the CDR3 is TGTGCCTGGAGTCCCCCAACGGGAGGCTCCTACAATGAGCAGTTCTTC.

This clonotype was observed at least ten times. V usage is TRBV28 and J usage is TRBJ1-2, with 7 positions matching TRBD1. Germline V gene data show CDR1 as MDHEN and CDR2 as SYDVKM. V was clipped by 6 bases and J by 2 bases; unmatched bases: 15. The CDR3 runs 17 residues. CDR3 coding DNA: TGTGCCAGCAGACTACCCGCCGGGACAGATGGAAACTATGGCTACACCTTC. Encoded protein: CASRLPAGTDGNYGYTF.